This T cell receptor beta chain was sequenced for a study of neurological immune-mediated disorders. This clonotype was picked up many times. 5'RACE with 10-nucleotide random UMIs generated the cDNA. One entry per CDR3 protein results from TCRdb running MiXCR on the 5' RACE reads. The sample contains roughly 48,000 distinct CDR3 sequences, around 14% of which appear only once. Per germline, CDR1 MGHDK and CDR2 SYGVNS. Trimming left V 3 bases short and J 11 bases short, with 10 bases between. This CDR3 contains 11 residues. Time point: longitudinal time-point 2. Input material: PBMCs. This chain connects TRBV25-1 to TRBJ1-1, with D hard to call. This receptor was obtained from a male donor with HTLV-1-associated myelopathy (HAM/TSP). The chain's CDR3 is CASSDVSRAFF. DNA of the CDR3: TGTGCCAGCAGTGACGTATCTAGGGCTTTCTTT.